This TCR beta chain comes out of a study of OX40 agonist ivuxolimab in advanced cancers. Assay: immunoSEQ multiplex PCR; the TCRdb copy retains only in-frame clones and omits some. The table includes fewer than 8,000 clones, about 90% detected once. This TCR came from an adult with an advanced solid tumor such as melanoma, head and neck, liver or kidney cancer. This sample comprised CD4+ or CD8+ T cells sorted from blood, obtained in a trial of the OX40 agonist ivuxolimab.

The CDR3 DNA follows: TGTGCCTGGAGTGTAAGCAAGGACATGAACACTGAAGCTTTCTTT. Translating gives CAWSVSKDMNTEAFF. This chain uses TRBV30 with TRBJ1-1, with D tentatively TRBD1 (5 bases). V lost 0 bases, J lost 0 bases, and 11 bases lay in between. The CDR3 sequence is 15 residues long. Per germline, CDR1 GTSNPN and CDR2 SVGIG (reference sequence).